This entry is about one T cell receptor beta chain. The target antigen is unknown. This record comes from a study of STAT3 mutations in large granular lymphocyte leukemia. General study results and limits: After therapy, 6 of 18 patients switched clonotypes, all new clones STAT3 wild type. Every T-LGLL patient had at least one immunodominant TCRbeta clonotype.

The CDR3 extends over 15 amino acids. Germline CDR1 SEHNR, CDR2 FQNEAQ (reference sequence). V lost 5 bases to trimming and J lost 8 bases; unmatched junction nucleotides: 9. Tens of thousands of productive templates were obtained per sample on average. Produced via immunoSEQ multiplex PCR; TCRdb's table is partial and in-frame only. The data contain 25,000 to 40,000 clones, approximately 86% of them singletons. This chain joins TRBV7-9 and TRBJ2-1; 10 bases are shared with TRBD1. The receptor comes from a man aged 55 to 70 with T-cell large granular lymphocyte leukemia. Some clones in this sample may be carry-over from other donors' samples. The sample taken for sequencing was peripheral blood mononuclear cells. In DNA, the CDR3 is TGTGCCAGCAGCCCCGGGGACAGGGGTTACGATGAGCAGTTCTTC. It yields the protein CASSPGDRGYDEQFF.